What follows is one T cell receptor (beta chain) and its context. Its antigen is unidentified. The PCR contained 60 Vbeta and 13 Jbeta primers. Original methodology: A later analysis counted about 80 million unique TCR beta chains, around 10 million shared. Sequenced by immunoSEQ multiplex PCR; TCRdb stores in-frame clones only, minus some. Clone size and V and J calls were adopted from that table, with D and trimming inferred from the DNA. The sample lists about 150,000 clones, approximately 60% seen once, with approximately 7% in the top ten. With 7 bases removed from V and 0 bases from J, the gap between germline ends came to 15 bases. Germline lookup yields CDR1 SGHRS and CDR2 YFSETQ. This CDR3 spans 15 amino acids. These data belong to a study of cytomegalovirus exposure and HLA in healthy donors. Points from the study as a whole: An ancestry cluster, one associated with Asian ancestry, reportedly showed fewer N-insertions than the 666-donor mean in a later analysis.

Sequencing was carried out using PBMCs. The rearrangement uses TRBV5-1 and TRBJ2-3, with D possibly matching TRBD2 (6 bases). This clonotype was obtained from a woman aged 55-70 years in good health and CMV-seropositive. Here the CDR3 DNA reads TGCGCCAGCTTAGAAGCGGGTAGAAGCACAGATACGCAGTATTTT. The encoded protein is CASLEAGRSTDTQYF.